This T cell receptor beta chain was identified during a study of T-cell memory formation after mild COVID-19. Trimming left V 8 bases short and J 3 bases short, with 13 bases between. The CDR3 length is 13 residues. Looked up from germline, CDR1 is MNHEY and CDR2 is SVGAGI. This clonotype was seen a few times. TCRdb reprocessed the 5' RACE reads via MiXCR and lists one record per CDR3 protein. This sample has roughly 190,000 distinct CDR3 sequences, with approximately 10% found just once. Sequences were obtained from PBMCs or a T cell subset sorted from them (not recorded which). This TCR derives from a man between 18 and 29 years old who had mild COVID-19 (a few samples of this study predate the infection). Cell type and time point are not known. The V and J genes are TRBV6-5 and TRBJ1-2; no clear D gene. The CDR3, as DNA: TGTGCCAGCGCCCGTGGGGTTGACTATGGCTACACCTTC. As protein: CASARGVDYGYTF.